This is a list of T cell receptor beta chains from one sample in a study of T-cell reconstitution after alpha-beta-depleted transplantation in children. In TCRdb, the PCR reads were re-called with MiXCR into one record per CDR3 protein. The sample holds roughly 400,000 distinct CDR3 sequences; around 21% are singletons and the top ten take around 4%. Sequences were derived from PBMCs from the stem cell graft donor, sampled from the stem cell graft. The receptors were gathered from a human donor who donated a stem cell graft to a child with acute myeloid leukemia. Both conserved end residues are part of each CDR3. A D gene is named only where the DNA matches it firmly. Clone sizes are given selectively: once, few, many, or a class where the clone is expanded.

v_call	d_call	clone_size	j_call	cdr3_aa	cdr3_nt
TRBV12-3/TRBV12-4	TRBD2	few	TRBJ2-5	CASSRSGVPGETQYF	TGTGCCAGCAGTAGGAGCGGGGTCCCCGGGGAGACCCAGTACTTC
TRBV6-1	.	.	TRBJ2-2	CASSARPYTGELFF	TGTGCCAGCAGTGCGAGACCCTACACCGGGGAGCTGTTTTTT
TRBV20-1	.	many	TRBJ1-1	CSAHQGMDTEAFF	TGCAGTGCCCACCAAGGGATGGACACTGAAGCTTTCTTT
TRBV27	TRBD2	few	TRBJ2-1	CASSSGLAGENEQFF	TGTGCCAGCAGTTCGGGGCTAGCGGGAGAGAATGAGCAGTTCTTC
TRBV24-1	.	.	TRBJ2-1	CATSDSDRPQLQFF	TGTGCCACCAGTGATTCCGACCGTCCCCAGCTACAGTTCTTC
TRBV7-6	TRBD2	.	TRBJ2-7	CASSFIAGWTYEQYF	TGTGCCAGCAGCTTTATAGCGGGTTGGACATACGAGCAGTACTTC
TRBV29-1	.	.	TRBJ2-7	CSVTAGLGATYEQYF	TGCAGCGTTACAGCAGGTTTGGGGGCAACCTACGAGCAGTACTTC
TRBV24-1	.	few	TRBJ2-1	CATSEQGQSRNEQFF	TGTGCCACCAGTGAACAAGGACAGTCGAGGAATGAGCAGTTCTTC
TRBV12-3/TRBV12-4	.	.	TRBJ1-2	CASSSGPGARKNYGYTF	TGTGCCAGCAGTTCTGGGCCGGGGGCGAGGAAGAACTATGGCTACACCTTC
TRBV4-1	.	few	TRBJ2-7	CASSQEKAVTYEQYF	TGCGCCAGCAGCCAAGAAAAGGCTGTGACCTACGAGCAGTACTTC
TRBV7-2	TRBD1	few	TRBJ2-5	CASSLADRGRWGETQYF	TGTGCCAGCAGCTTGGCGGACAGGGGGCGTTGGGGGGAGACCCAGTACTTC
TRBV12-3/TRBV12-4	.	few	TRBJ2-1	CASSPGTKNNEQFF	TGTGCCAGCAGTCCCGGGACGAAAAACAATGAGCAGTTCTTC
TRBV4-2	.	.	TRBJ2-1	CASSQAGPRYNEQFF	TGTGCCAGCAGCCAAGCGGGTCCCAGGTACAATGAGCAGTTCTTC
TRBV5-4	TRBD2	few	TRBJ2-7	CASTSGGGDTYEQYF	TGTGCCAGCACCTCGGGAGGAGGGGATACCTACGAGCAGTACTTC
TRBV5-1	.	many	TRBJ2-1	CASSPAPLMGNEQFF	TGCGCCAGCAGCCCAGCACCCCTTATGGGGAATGAGCAGTTCTTC
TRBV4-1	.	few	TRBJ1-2	CASSQGKGGYGYTF	TGCGCCAGCAGCCAAGGGAAGGGTGGCTATGGCTACACCTTC
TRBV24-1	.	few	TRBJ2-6	CATSDQGSGANVLTF	TGTGCCACCAGTGACCAGGGGTCCGGGGCCAACGTCCTGACTTTC
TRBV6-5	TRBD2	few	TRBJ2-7	CASSYHGLAGEQYF	TGTGCCAGCAGTTACCATGGACTAGCGGGCGAGCAGTACTTC
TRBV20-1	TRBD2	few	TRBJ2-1	CSASPPRGLAGDMQFF	TGCAGTGCTAGTCCGCCTCGTGGACTAGCGGGAGATATGCAGTTCTTC
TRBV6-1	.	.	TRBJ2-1	CASSESRNEQFF	TGTGCCAGCAGTGAAAGTAGAAATGAGCAGTTCTTC
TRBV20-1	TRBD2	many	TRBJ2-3	CSARVLAGGLADTQYF	TGCAGTGCTAGAGTTCTAGCGGGAGGGTTGGCAGATACGCAGTATTTT
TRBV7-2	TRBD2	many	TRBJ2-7	CASSLVRELPYEQYF	TGTGCCAGCAGCTTAGTGCGGGAGCTCCCCTACGAGCAGTACTTC
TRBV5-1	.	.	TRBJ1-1	CASSLGGQSIEAFF	TGCGCCAGCAGCTTGGGCGGGCAGTCAATTGAAGCTTTCTTT
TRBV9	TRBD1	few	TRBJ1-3	CASSVLGGPGQSSGNTIYF	TGTGCCAGCAGCGTCCTAGGGGGACCGGGACAGAGCTCTGGAAACACCATATATTTT
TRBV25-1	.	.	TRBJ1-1	CASSESGSMNTEAFF	TGTGCCAGCAGTGAATCGGGCAGCATGAACACTGAAGCTTTCTTT
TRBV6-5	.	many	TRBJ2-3	CASSYSKVDTQYF	TGTGCCAGCAGTTACTCGAAGGTAGATACGCAGTATTTT
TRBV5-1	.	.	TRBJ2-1	CASSFGQGADEQFF	TGCGCCAGCAGCTTCGGCCAGGGTGCGGATGAGCAGTTCTTC
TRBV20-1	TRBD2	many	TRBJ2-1	CSAPLAGLAWSSYNEQFF	TGCAGTGCTCCTCTAGCGGGCCTAGCTTGGAGCTCCTACAATGAGCAGTTCTTC
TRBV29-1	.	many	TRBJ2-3	CSVGHAGATDTQYF	TGCAGCGTTGGCCACGCGGGGGCAACAGATACGCAGTATTTT
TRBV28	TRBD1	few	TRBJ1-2	CASSSIGTGNYGYTF	TGTGCCAGCAGTAGCATCGGGACAGGGAATTATGGCTACACCTTC
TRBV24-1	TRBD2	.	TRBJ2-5	CATSDPRLAGGIETQYF	TGTGCCACCAGTGATCCGAGACTAGCGGGAGGGATAGAGACCCAGTACTTC
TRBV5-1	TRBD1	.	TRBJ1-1	CASSLIQGRNTEAFF	TGCGCCAGCAGCTTGATACAGGGGAGAAACACTGAAGCTTTCTTT
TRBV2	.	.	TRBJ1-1	CASRATPGLLSTEAFF	TGTGCCAGCAGAGCAACTCCGGGACTCCTGAGCACTGAAGCTTTCTTT
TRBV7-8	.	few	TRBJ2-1	CASSLGTPIYNEQFF	TGTGCCAGCAGCCTCGGGACTCCTATCTACAATGAGCAGTTCTTC
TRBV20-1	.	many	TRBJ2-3	CSGRGSADTQYF	TGCAGTGGCCGGGGGAGCGCAGATACGCAGTATTTT
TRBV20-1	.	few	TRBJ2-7	CSADSSYEQYF	TGCAGTGCTGACAGCTCCTACGAGCAGTACTTC
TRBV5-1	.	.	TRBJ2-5	CASSPGSSQETQYF	TGCGCCAGCAGCCCGGGGTCTAGCCAAGAGACCCAGTACTTC
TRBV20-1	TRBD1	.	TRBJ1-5	CSARQGARGNQPQHF	TGCAGTGCTAGACAGGGGGCTAGAGGCAATCAGCCCCAGCATTTT
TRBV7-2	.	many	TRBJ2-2	CASSLAGADTGELFF	TGTGCCAGCAGCTTAGCCGGGGCGGACACCGGGGAGCTGTTTTTT
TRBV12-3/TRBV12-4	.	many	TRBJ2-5	CASSLGSQGETQYF	TGTGCCAGCAGTTTGGGCTCGCAGGGGGAGACCCAGTACTTC
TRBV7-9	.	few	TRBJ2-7	CASSWDSGQSYEQYF	TGTGCCAGCAGCTGGGACTCGGGACAGTCCTACGAGCAGTACTTC
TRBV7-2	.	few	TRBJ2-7	CASSDAYEQYF	TGTGCCAGCAGCGACGCCTACGAGCAGTACTTC
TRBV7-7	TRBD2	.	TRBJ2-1	CASSHTYAGGNNEQFF	TGTGCTAGCAGCCATACCTACGCGGGAGGGAACAATGAGCAGTTCTTC
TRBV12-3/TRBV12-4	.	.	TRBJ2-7	CASTKGTQREQYF	TGTGCCAGCACCAAGGGGACACAGAGGGAGCAGTACTTC
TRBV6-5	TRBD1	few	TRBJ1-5	CASSYLTGVLNQPQHF	TGTGCCAGCAGTTACCTTACAGGGGTCCTTAATCAGCCCCAGCATTTT
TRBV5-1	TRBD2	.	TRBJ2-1	CASSSGTSGVPSYNEQFF	TGCGCCAGCAGCTCCGGGACTAGCGGAGTACCCTCCTACAATGAGCAGTTCTTC
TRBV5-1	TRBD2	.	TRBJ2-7	CASSPLAGEYEQYF	TGCGCCAGCAGCCCCCTAGCGGGAGAATACGAGCAGTACTTC
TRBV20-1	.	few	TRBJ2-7	CSARSPNSYEQYF	TGCAGTGCTAGGTCCCCTAACAGCTACGAGCAGTACTTC
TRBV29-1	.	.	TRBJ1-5	CSVAGASNQPQHF	TGCAGCGTCGCAGGGGCTAGCAATCAGCCCCAGCATTTT
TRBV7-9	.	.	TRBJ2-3	CASSDDRGGDTQYF	TGTGCCAGCAGCGACGATAGGGGAGGAGATACGCAGTATTTT
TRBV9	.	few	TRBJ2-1	CASSVGETHSNNEQFF	TGTGCCAGCAGCGTAGGAGAGACACATTCCAACAATGAGCAGTTCTTC
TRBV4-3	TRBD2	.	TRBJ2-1	CASSFGAGGREQFF	TGCGCCAGCAGCTTTGGAGCGGGAGGAAGAGAGCAGTTCTTC
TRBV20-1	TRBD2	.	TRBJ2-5	CSAPGLAGNQETQYF	TGCAGTGCCCCCGGACTAGCGGGGAACCAAGAGACCCAGTACTTC
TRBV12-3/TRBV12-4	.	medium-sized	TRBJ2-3	CASRLTSTDTQYF	TGTGCCAGCAGATTGACGAGCACAGATACGCAGTATTTT
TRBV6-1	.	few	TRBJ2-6	CASGFRMFGANVLTF	TGTGCCAGCGGATTCAGGATGTTTGGGGCCAACGTCCTGACTTTC
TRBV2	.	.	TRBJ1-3	CASGRDRSSGNTIYF	TGTGCCAGCGGAAGAGACAGGAGCTCTGGAAACACCATATATTTT
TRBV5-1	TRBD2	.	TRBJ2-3	CASSRIRLARSPDTQYF	TGCGCCAGCAGCAGAATCCGACTAGCCCGGAGCCCAGATACGCAGTATTTT
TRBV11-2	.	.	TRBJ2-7	CASSFGEYYEQYF	TGTGCCAGCAGCTTTGGAGAATACTACGAGCAGTACTTC
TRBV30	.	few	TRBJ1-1	CAWSPGQKNTEAFF	TGTGCCTGGAGTCCGGGACAAAAAAACACTGAAGCTTTCTTT